Listed below are T cell receptor beta chains from one sample, sequenced in a study of identical twins. TCRdb passed the 5' RACE reads through MiXCR, listing each CDR3 protein once. The sample carries about 720,000 distinct CDR3 sequences, roughly 20% recorded once. These same records also appear under a second study, on T cells expressing NK-cell markers.

The sequencing sample was made of PBMCs. These receptors all stem from a young woman in good health. The CDR3 runs from the conserved cysteine through the conserved F or W. A D gene is named only where the DNA matches it firmly. Clone size is not always given. Where it is, it says once, few, many or a class for expanded clones.

>TRBD1|TRBJ1-2|many|TRBV6-5
CASSTDRGGGYTF
TGTGCCAGCAGTACCGACAGGGGAGGTGGCTACACCTTC
>.|TRBJ1-5|many|TRBV12-3/TRBV12-4
CASSWSISNQPQHF
TGTGCCAGCAGCTGGAGTATTAGCAATCAGCCCCAGCATTTT
>TRBD1|TRBJ1-4|.|TRBV6-1
CASRGQRNEKLFF
TGTGCCAGCAGGGGACAGCGTAATGAAAAACTGTTTTTT
>TRBD1|TRBJ2-7|.|TRBV20-1
CSARVGQGRYEQYF
TGCAGTGCTAGAGTGGGACAGGGGCGTTACGAGCAGTACTTC
>.|TRBJ2-3|.|TRBV29-1
CSVLGGRGTDTQYF
TGCAGCGTTTTAGGCGGGCGGGGCACAGATACGCAGTATTTT
>.|TRBJ1-4|.|TRBV5-1
CASSLGGSMDEKLFF
TGCGCCAGCAGCTTGGGAGGGTCAATGGATGAAAAACTGTTTTTT
>TRBD1|TRBJ2-7|.|TRBV7-9
CASTDRVPREQYF
TGTGCCAGCACGGACAGGGTGCCGAGGGAGCAGTACTTC
>.|TRBJ2-7|.|TRBV4-2
CASSQEWRVKNEQYF
TGTGCCAGCAGCCAAGAATGGAGGGTTAAGAACGAGCAGTACTTC
>.|TRBJ2-1|few|TRBV10-3
CAIRAASYNEQFF
TGTGCCATCAGGGCGGCTTCCTACAATGAGCAGTTCTTC
>.|TRBJ2-5|few|TRBV18
CASSPARAQYF
TGTGCCAGCTCACCTGCGCGAGCCCAGTACTTC
>.|TRBJ2-1|.|TRBV6-5
CASSYSHSYNEQFF
TGTGCCAGCAGTTACTCACACTCCTACAATGAGCAGTTCTTC
>.|TRBJ1-1|few|TRBV29-1
CSVRVSWDTEAFF
TGCAGCGTGAGGGTGTCATGGGACACTGAAGCTTTCTTT